The clone carrying this T cell receptor beta chain has just a few counts. As yet, its antigen is unknown. The CDR3 extends over 13 amino acids. V was shortened by 6 bases and J by 7 bases, with 15 bases between the two germline ends. The V gene's germline CDR1 is SQVTM and CDR2 ANQGSEA. The data stem from a study of T cells after yellow fever vaccination. Looking at the study overall: Preparation of the low-cell-number fractions used SMART-Seq v4 Ultra Low Input. Study findings and constraints: High-abundance clonotypes from the bulk population could contaminate FACS-sorted repertoires.

In making TCR cDNA, 5'RACE template switching added a universal primer site and UMIs to it. TCRdb re-called the 5' RACE reads through MiXCR, storing one row per CDR3 protein. The sample lists approximately 610,000 distinct CDR3 sequences, less than 20% occurring once. The receptor was isolated from a man between 18 and 29 years old who received the YFV17D yellow fever vaccine. The sequencing here drew on PBMCs, taken less than 6 days after the first yellow fever vaccination. The chain combines TRBV29-1 with TRBJ1-4, with unresolved D. The CDR3 coding sequence is TGCAGCGTGAGAGGTCTTAGTGGTGAAAAACTGTTTTTT. Amino acids: CSVRGLSGEKLFF.